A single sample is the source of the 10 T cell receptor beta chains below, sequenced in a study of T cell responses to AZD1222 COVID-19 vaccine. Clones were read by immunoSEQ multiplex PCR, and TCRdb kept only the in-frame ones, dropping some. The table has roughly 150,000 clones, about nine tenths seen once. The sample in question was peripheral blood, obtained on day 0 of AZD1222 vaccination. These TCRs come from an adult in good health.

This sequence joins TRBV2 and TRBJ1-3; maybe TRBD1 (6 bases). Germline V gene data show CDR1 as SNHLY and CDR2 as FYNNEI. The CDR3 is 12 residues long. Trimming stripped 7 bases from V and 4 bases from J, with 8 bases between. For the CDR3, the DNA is TGTGCCAGCATGACAGGAGGAAACACCATATATTTT. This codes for CASMTGGNTIYF.

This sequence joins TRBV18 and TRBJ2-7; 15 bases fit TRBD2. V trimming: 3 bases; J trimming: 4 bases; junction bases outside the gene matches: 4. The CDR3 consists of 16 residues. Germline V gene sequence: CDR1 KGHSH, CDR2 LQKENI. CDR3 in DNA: TGTGCCAGCTCACCCGGACTAGCGGGAGGGCCATACGAGCAGTACTTC. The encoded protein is CASSPGLAGGPYEQYF.

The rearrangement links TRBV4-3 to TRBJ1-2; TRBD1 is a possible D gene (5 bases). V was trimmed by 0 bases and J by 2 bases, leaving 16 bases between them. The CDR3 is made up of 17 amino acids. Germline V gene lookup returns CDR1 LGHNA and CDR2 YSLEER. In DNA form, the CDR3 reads TGCGCCAGCAGCCAAGACCTCTTGCAGGGATTAAACTATGGCTACACCTTC. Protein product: CASSQDLLQGLNYGYTF.

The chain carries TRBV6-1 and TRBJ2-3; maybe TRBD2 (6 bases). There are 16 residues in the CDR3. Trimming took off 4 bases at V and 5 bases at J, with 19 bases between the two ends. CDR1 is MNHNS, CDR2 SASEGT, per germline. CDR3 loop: CASSVTSLSRGDTQYF. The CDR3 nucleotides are TGTGCCAGCAGTGTAACTAGCTTATCGAGGGGAGATACGCAGTATTTT.

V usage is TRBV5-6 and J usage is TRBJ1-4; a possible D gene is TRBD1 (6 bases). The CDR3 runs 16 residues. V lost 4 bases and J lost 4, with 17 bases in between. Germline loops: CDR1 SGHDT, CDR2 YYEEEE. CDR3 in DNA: TGTGCCAGCAGCCCCCGAGGGGGGGGCTATAATGAAAAACTGTTTTTT. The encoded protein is CASSPRGGGYNEKLFF. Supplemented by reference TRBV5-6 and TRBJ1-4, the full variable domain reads DAGVTQSPTHLIKTRGQQVTLRCSPKSGHDTVSWYQQALGQGPQFIFQYYEEEERQRGNFPDRFSGHQFPNYSSELNVNALLLGDSALYLCASSPRGGGYNEKLFFGSGTQLSVL.

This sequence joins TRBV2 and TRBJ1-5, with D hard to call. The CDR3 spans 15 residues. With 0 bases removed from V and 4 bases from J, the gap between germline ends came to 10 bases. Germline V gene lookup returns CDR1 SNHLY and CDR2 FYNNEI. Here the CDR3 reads CASSEAIQQNQPQHF. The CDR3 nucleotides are TGTGCCAGCAGTGAAGCCATACAGCAGAATCAGCCCCAGCATTTT.

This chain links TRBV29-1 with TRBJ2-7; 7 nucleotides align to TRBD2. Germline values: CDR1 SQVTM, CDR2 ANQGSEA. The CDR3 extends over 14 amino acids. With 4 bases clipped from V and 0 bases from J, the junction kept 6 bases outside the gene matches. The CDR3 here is CSVGGGSLSYEQYF. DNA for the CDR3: TGCAGCGTTGGGGGCGGGAGCCTCTCCTACGAGCAGTACTTC.

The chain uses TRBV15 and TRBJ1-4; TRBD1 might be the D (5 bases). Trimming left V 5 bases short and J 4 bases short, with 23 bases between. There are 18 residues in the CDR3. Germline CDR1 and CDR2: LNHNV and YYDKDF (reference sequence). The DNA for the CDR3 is TGTGCCACCAGCGGGTGGGGTGAGGGGATGGACCTTAATGAAAAACTGTTTTTT. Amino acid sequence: CATSGWGEGMDLNEKLFF.

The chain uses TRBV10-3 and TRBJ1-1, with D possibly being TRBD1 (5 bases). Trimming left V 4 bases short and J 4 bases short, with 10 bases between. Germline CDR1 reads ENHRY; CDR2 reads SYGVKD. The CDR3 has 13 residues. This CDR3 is CAISGGGSTEAFF. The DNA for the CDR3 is TGTGCCATCAGTGGGGGGGGAAGCACTGAAGCTTTCTTT.

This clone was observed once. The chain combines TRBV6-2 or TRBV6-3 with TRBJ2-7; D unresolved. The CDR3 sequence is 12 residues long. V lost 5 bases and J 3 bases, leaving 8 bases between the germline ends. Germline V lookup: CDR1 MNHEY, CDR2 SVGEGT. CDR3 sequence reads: CASSPGLYEQYF. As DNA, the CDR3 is TGTGCCAGCAGTCCCGGCCTCTACGAGCAGTACTTC.